One and the same sample provided the 5 T cell receptor beta chains below, sequenced in a study of shared clonotypes between healthy human individuals. Clones were read by immunoSEQ multiplex PCR, and TCRdb kept only the in-frame ones, dropping some. This sample has hundreds of thousands of clones, with over 60% found just once. The material sequenced was PBMCs. These receptors were taken from a woman aged 40 to 50 in good health. Some clones in this sample may be carry-over from other donors' samples.

V is TRBV9 and J is TRBJ2-1; 7 nucleotides agree with TRBD2. The CDR3 sequence is 16 residues long. Germline trimming cut 0 bases from V and 5 bases from J; bases unmatched to any gene: 8. Germline-derived CDR1 and CDR2 are SGDLS and YYNGEE. CDR3 nucleotides: TGTGCCAGCAGCGTAGGGGCGGGAGAGGTTGACAATGAGCAGTTCTTC. This encodes CASSVGAGEVDNEQFF.

The chain uses TRBV5-4 and TRBJ2-1; D call uncertain. With 0 bases removed from V and 3 bases from J, the gap between germline ends came to 7 bases. Germline assignment: CDR1 SGHNT and CDR2 YYREEE (reference sequence). The CDR3 extends over 14 amino acids. CDR3 nucleotides: TGTGCCAGCAGCTTGGTGGGCTACTACAATGAGCAGTTCTTC. Translating gives CASSLVGYYNEQFF.

This chain joins TRBV5-8 and TRBJ1-5; D remains ambiguous. Germline V gene lookup returns CDR1 SGHTS and CDR2 YDEGEE. The CDR3 loop spans 14 amino acids. Trimming removed 4 bases at V and 9 bases at J, with 17 bases between. This chain's CDR3 is CASSPRTYRGPQHF. In DNA form, the CDR3 reads TGTGCCAGCAGCCCTCGGACCTACCGGGGGCCCCAGCATTTT.

The chain carries TRBV30 and TRBJ1-1; the match to TRBD1 covers 7 bases. Germline V CDR1 and CDR2: GTSNPN, SVGIG (reference sequence). The junction had 7 bases not matched to a gene; V was cut back by 2 bases and J by 1 base. CDR3 length equals 15 residues. The chain's CDR3 is CAWSRGWDRNTEAFF. In nucleotides, the CDR3 is TGTGCCTGGAGTAGGGGCTGGGACAGGAACACTGAAGCTTTCTTT.

This sequence joins TRBV4-1 and TRBJ1-2, with D possibly being TRBD1 (6 bases). The CDR3 contains 15 residues. V was trimmed by 0 bases and J by 5 bases, leaving 13 bases between them. CDR1 is MGHRA, CDR2 YSYEKL, per germline. The CDR3 region is CASSQDRQDGYGYTF. CDR3 sequence (DNA): TGCGCCAGCAGCCAAGATAGACAGGACGGATATGGCTACACCTTC.